This T cell receptor beta chain derives from a study of Graves' ophthalmopathy and Graves' hyperthyroidism. Across the whole study: Untreated patients at initial diagnosis provided peripheral blood. Study results and limitations: Blood repertoires reportedly contained most expanded thyroid clonotypes above 0.001 frequency. The model achieved over 60% sensitivity and less than 75% specificity for ophthalmopathy progression.

This clonotype was observed at least ten times. The target antigen is unknown. The TCR beta CDR3 regions underwent amplification from RNA transcripts. HTBI primers were used in a first-round RT-PCR, which preceded a second-round multiplex PCR. TCRdb passed the multiplex PCR reads through MiXCR, listing each CDR3 protein once. The sample has under 250,000 distinct CDR3 sequences; approximately 28% are singletons. The J segment lost 6 bases and the V segment lost 5 bases, leaving 6 bases of the junction unmatched. Germline CDR1 SGHAT, CDR2 FQNNGV. The CDR3 is 15 residues long. Sequencing was performed on peripheral blood. The clonotype was recovered from a man aged 50 to 60 with Graves' ophthalmopathy. The chain is built from TRBV11-2 and TRBJ1-6, with 8 bases fitting TRBD1. Here the CDR3 DNA reads TGTGCCAGCAGCGCAGGGACAGGATTTAATTCACCCCTCCACTTT. The encoded protein is CASSAGTGFNSPLHF.